This TCR beta chain comes out of a study of cytotoxic CD8 clonotypes in ibrutinib-treated CLL (dated by TCRdb to 2020 to 2023). General notes on the study: In this cohort, more than 14 patients were treatment-naive and ten to eleven were relapsed/refractory, while 17 to 18 had unmutated IGHV. Responses were partial in some 24 patients and complete in 2; after median about 70 months follow-up, about 15 stayed in remission and approximately twelve progressed. The response samples were drawn at a median of 12 months into treatment, with a range of about 6 to 40 months. An average of about 250,000 productive templates and 94,082 productive rearrangements was obtained per sample. Of the 70 to 100 people in the trial, 25 to 30 had longitudinal samples available. Cryopreserved peripheral blood mononuclear cells were collected before treatment, at response, and at either disease progression or sustained remission. All remission and progressive disease samples were collected while patients were still receiving ibrutinib.

Worth noting for this clone: No cognate antigen has been identified for it. There are no base qualities to consult, and no much larger clone falls within one base.

The sample's time point, from its label and the paper: more than 10 months on ibrutinib. For TCR beta library preparation, around 2.2 micrograms of genomic DNA was extracted from cryopreserved PBMCs. Longitudinal blood samples from CLL patients on ibrutinib monotherapy were analyzed using high-throughput TCR beta sequencing. The patients took part in an open-label, single-center phase 2 trial of ibrutinib monotherapy. On a MiSeq, deep resolution sequencing aimed for a depth between 1 in 1 million and 1 in 200,000 T cells, with each clonotype covered approximately 9.8x on average. The immunoSEQ hsTCRB Kit was used to generate the TCR beta libraries. The study's processing was this. ImmunoSEQ Data Assistant and ImmunoSEQ Analyzer were used for data analysis, and V, D and J genes were assigned according to IMGT definitions. Clonality, which ranges from 0 to 1, was calculated as one minus the normalized Shannon entropy of productive rearrangement frequencies. Only overrepresented clonotypes making up at least 0.05% of the repertoire of each patient were included in the public clonotype analysis. Roughly 12 age-matched healthy donor repertoires from immuneACCESS were used as controls for clonality. TCRdb stores this immuneACCESS table with in-frame sequences only. Part of the clones is absent; in the studies checked, under half of the shortfall reflects unresolved V genes, and no reason is known for the rest. V, J and clone size were drawn from that table, and D and trimming were deduced from the DNA. The sample yields 55,000 to 80,000 clones; 57% were counted once. About 15% of the sample goes to the ten largest clones.

What the study reported, not specific to this receptor: Clonality increased at ibrutinib response, stayed stable in sustained remission, and fell back toward baseline at progression. Lymph node repertoires were not examined, and the timing of sampling was not matched between patients in sustained remission and those whose disease progressed. Baseline clonality exceeded that of age-matched healthy donors and correlated strongly with circulating CD8+ T-cell counts. Public clonotypes were rare and either shrank or stayed stable during treatment, and the rise in clonality at ibrutinib response reflected expansion of private clonotypes.

Inclusive of the bounding cysteine and phenylalanine, the CDR3 is 16 residues long. The read is trimmed to its CDR3 DNA, 48 bases read in frame from base 1. CDR1 SSHAT and CDR2 FNYEAQ are derived from the germline V gene (reference sequence). V ends up 2 bases short and J 6 bases short, with an unmatched junction base count of 8. The rearranged chain carries TRBV7-7 and TRBJ2-2, with 8 central nucleotides matching TRBD2. This TCR derives from a human donor with chronic lymphocytic leukemia. The sequencing used PBMCs, collected after 12 months of ibrutinib treatment. The CDR3 in this case is CASSLYPGLVPGELFF. Read as DNA, the sequence is TGTGCCAGCAGCTTATATCCGGGACTAGTGCCCGGGGAGCTGTTTTTT.